This TCR beta chain came from a study of blood T cell repertoires in COVID-19. The CDR3 runs 13 residues. Trimming left V 6 bases short and J 3 bases short, with 8 bases between. Germline V gene sequence: CDR1 LGHNA, CDR2 YSLEER. This clone was counted at least ten times. Per the original methods: Reference gene primer amplification in the assay estimated nucleated cell counts. The assay was immunoSEQ multiplex PCR, and TCRdb's table has in-frame clones only and misses some. That table is the source of V, J and clone size, and D and trimming were worked out from the DNA. The top ten clones hold roughly a quarter of a sample with around 98,000 clones, approximately 72% of them seen once.

The gene calls are TRBV4-3 and TRBJ2-2; TRBD1 is a possible D gene (6 bases). The TCR originated in a man between 65 and 85 years old with acute or convalescent COVID-19. What was sequenced was peripheral blood. CDR3 loop: CASRDRDTGELFF. CDR3 nucleotides: TGCGCCAGCAGGGACAGAGACACCGGGGAGCTGTTTTTT.